The 21 T cell receptor beta chains below come from one sample, sequenced in a study of identical twins (dated by TCRdb to 2015 to 2016). The library came from 5' RACE. TCRdb lists the instrument as Illumina HiSeq 2000. TCRdb itself trimmed the public reads at Q25 with fastp, ran MiXCR and retained productive beta chains. Identical CDR3 proteins give one entry, which carries the most common genes and DNA. The sample table holds about 810,000 distinct CDR3 sequences, of which approximately 13% were seen once. Roughly 1.5% of the sample is taken by the ten largest. The same data also contributed to another study, on yellow fever vaccine responses in identical twins.

The material sequenced was PBMCs. Receptors were obtained from a woman aged 18-29 years in good health.

The gene calls are TRBV10-3 and TRBJ2-1; tentatively, D is TRBD2 (5 bases). Trimming pared 2 bases from V and 9 bases from J, leaving 11 bases between. The CDR3 runs 13 residues. Germline CDR1 is ENHRY and CDR2 is SYGVKD. The CDR3 sequence is CAISEGVAREQFF. CDR3 nucleotides: TGTGCCATCAGTGAGGGGGTAGCGCGTGAGCAGTTCTTC.

This clonotype was detected many times. The CDR3 is CASSYRTSGYSYNEQFF. The DNA of the CDR3 is TGCGCCAGCAGCTACCGGACTAGCGGGTACTCCTACAATGAGCAGTTCTTC. This chain uses TRBV5-1 with TRBJ2-1; 11 positions match TRBD2. This CDR3 is built from 17 residues. The V gene end was trimmed by 3 bases and the J gene end by 0 bases; junction bases not matched to a gene: 5. Per germline, CDR1 SGHRS and CDR2 YFSETQ.

This clonotype was detected many times. This rearrangement joins TRBV5-1 to TRBJ1-3, with unresolved D. Looked up from germline, CDR1 is SGHRS and CDR2 is YFSETQ. V lost 0 bases, J lost 0 bases, and 4 bases lay in between. This CDR3 is built from 14 residues. The CDR3 DNA is TGCGCCAGCAGCTTGGGGGACTCTGGAAACACCATATATTTT. This sequence encodes CASSLGDSGNTIYF.

The CDR3 DNA reads as TGTGCCTGTCGACAGGGTGGTGGCTACACCTTC. Translated: CACRQGGGYTF. The chain uses TRBV2 and TRBJ1-2; 7 bases are shared with TRBD1. The CDR3 spans 11 residues. V lost 11 bases and J lost 7; bases outside the gene matches: 7. CDR1 is SNHLY, CDR2 FYNNEI, per germline.

The gene calls are TRBV5-4 and TRBJ2-1, with a weak D call TRBD1 (6 bases). Germline CDR1 reads SGHNT; CDR2 reads YYREEE (reference sequence). Trimming took 4 bases from V and 0 from J, leaving 14 bases between them. The CDR3 runs to 16 residues. The CDR3 DNA sequence: TGTGCCAGCAGCCCCGGACAGATGAGCTCCTACAATGAGCAGTTCTTC. Residues: CASSPGQMSSYNEQFF.

CDR3 in amino acids: CASSDFRHIETQYF. The CDR3 DNA sequence: TGTGCCAGCAGTGATTTCCGGCATATAGAGACCCAGTACTTC. The genes are TRBV6-1 and TRBJ2-5, with unresolved D. V was trimmed by 3 bases and J by 4 bases, leaving 12 bases between them. CDR1 and CDR2 (germline): MNHNS, SASEGT. This CDR3 has 14 amino acids.

The chain uses TRBV5-6 and TRBJ2-7, with D tentatively TRBD1 (6 bases). Germline CDR1 is SGHDT and CDR2 is YYEEEE. CDR3 size: 13 residues. Trimming removed 4 bases at V and 8 bases at J, with 16 bases between. CDR3 in amino acids: CASSLGQNGQQYV. In DNA form, the CDR3 reads TGTGCCAGCAGCCTCGGACAGAATGGTCAGCAGTACGTC.

The chain links TRBV27 to TRBJ2-5; D remains unclear. Germline-derived CDR1 and CDR2 are MNHEY and SMNVEV (reference sequence). The CDR3 consists of 14 residues. V was trimmed by 8 bases and J by 0 bases, leaving 13 bases between them. Here the CDR3 reads CASRIVANQETQYF. CDR3 nucleotides: TGTGCCAGCCGGATCGTGGCCAACCAAGAGACCCAGTACTTC.

This clonotype was counted only a few times. The CDR3 region has the DNA TGTGCCAGCAGCTTGTTGCAGGCGATGAACACTGAAGCTTTCTTT. Its translation is CASSLLQAMNTEAFF. This chain links TRBV5-5 with TRBJ1-1; D unresolved. Between the trimmed V and J ends, which lost 1 base and 0 bases, there was a span of 10 bases. Germline-derived CDR1 and CDR2 are SGHKS and YYEKEE (reference sequence). This CDR3 has 15 amino acids.

This clonotype was observed at least ten times. This rearrangement joins TRBV12-3 or TRBV12-4 to TRBJ1-5; D is ambiguous. The germline V and J ends were trimmed by 6 bases and 4 bases, with 13 bases remaining between them. CDR3 length: 14 amino acids. This CDR3 is CASSLGSSNQPQHF. The CDR3, as DNA: TGTGCCAGCAGCTTGGGGTCGTCTAATCAGCCCCAGCATTTT.

This clonotype was counted only a few times. This chain links TRBV29-1 with TRBJ2-3, with a possible D match to TRBD1 (7 bases). Germline V gene data show CDR1 as SQVTM and CDR2 as ANQGSEA. The CDR3 is made up of 14 amino acids. V lost 5 bases, J lost 5 bases, and 17 bases lay in between. CDR3: CSVYGRGARDTQYF. For the CDR3, the DNA is TGCAGCGTTTATGGCAGGGGGGCGAGAGATACGCAGTATTTT.

This clonotype was counted ten times or more. The V gene is TRBV2, the J gene TRBJ2-2; TRBD1 matches 7 bases. This CDR3 contains 15 residues. Per the germline V gene, CDR1 is SNHLY and CDR2 is FYNNEI. V was clipped by 2 bases and J by 8 bases; unmatched bases: 8. The DNA of the CDR3 is TGTGCCAGCAGTGAATTAATGAGGGGGCCAGGGGAGCTGTTTTTT. Its translation: CASSELMRGPGELFF.

The chain has TRBV19 and TRBJ2-2; D uncertain. The germline V gene has CDR1 LNHDA and CDR2 SQIVND (reference sequence). The V gene lost 7 bases and the J gene lost 0 bases, with 3 bases spanning the gap. CDR3 length: 12 residues. The CDR3 sequence: CASNANTGELFF. DNA of the CDR3: TGTGCCAGTAATGCGAACACCGGGGAGCTGTTTTTT.

This clonotype has a handful of counts. The genes are TRBV20-1 and TRBJ2-1; D unresolved. In germline, CDR1 is DFQATT, CDR2 SNEGSKA (reference sequence). Trimming took 3 bases from V and 3 from J, leaving 9 bases between them. The CDR3 covers 13 residues. Here the CDR3 DNA reads TGCAGTGCTAGCGGCGACCTCTACAATGAGCAGTTCTTC. It is translated as CSASGDLYNEQFF.

The rearrangement uses TRBV5-1 and TRBJ2-2, with unresolved D. Trimming removed 4 bases at V and 0 bases at J, with 7 bases between. This CDR3 region has 14 residues. CDR1 SGHRS and CDR2 YFSETQ come from the germline V gene. This CDR3 is CASSVQANTGELFF. The CDR3, as DNA: TGCGCCAGCAGCGTTCAAGCGAACACCGGGGAGCTGTTTTTT. The whole variable domain, filled in from reference TRBV5-1 and TRBJ2-2, reads KAGVTQTPRYLIKTRGQQVTLSCSPISGHRSVSWYQQTPGQGLQFLFEYFSETQRNKGNFPGRFSGRQFSNSRSEMNVSTLELGDSALYLCASSVQANTGELFFGEGSRLTVL.

A few counts support this clonotype. The chain joins TRBV9 to TRBJ1-2; D unresolved. This CDR3 has 14 amino acids. V was clipped by 6 bases and J by 0 bases, with 12 bases between them. Germline loops: CDR1 SGDLS, CDR2 YYNGEE. The CDR3 DNA reads as TGTGCCAGCACCTCAGCGGCATCTAACTATGGCTACACCTTC. The encoded protein is CASTSAASNYGYTF. The whole variable domain, remainder taken from reference TRBV9 and TRBJ1-2, is DSGVTQTPKHLITATGQRVTLRCSPRSGDLSVYWYQQSLDQGLQFLIQYYNGEERAKGNILERFSAQQFPDLHSELNLSSLELGDSALYFCASTSAASNYGYTFGSGTRLTVV.

This clonotype was counted a few times. Here the CDR3 DNA reads TGCAGCGTTGGAACGGGAGAGACCCAGTACTTC. Translation gives CSVGTGETQYF. The V gene is TRBV29-1, the J gene TRBJ2-5; no clear D gene. Trimming removed 4 bases at V and 4 bases at J, with 7 bases between. Germline V gene data show CDR1 as SQVTM and CDR2 as ANQGSEA. The CDR3 sequence is 11 residues long.

This clonotype came up a few times. The CDR3 nucleotides are TGTGCCAGCAGTCCCCAGGACAGGACTCACTACGAGCAGTACGTC. Translation: CASSPQDRTHYEQYV. The chain links TRBV28 to TRBJ2-7, with 7 bases that match TRBD1. The V and J ends lost 5 bases and 3 bases, in that order; junction bases with no gene match: 10. Germline V CDR1 and CDR2: MDHEN, SYDVKM. There are 15 residues in the CDR3.

This clonotype was detected a few times. This chain uses TRBV20-1 with TRBJ1-2; TRBD1 matches at 7 bases. CDR3 size: 13 residues. CDR1 and CDR2 from the germline V gene are DFQATT and SNEGSKA (reference sequence). After removal of 6 bases from V and 4 bases from J, the junction contained 8 bases not matched to a gene. CDR3 sequence (DNA): TGCAGTGCCTTCGGACAGGATCGCTATGGCTACACCTTC. Its protein product is CSAFGQDRYGYTF.

This clonotype was counted a few times. This rearrangement joins TRBV5-1 to TRBJ1-3; no firm D call. With 4 bases removed from V and 2 bases from J, the gap between germline ends came to 13 bases. The CDR3 consists of 15 residues. Germline CDR1 SGHRS, CDR2 YFSETQ. CDR3 amino acids: CASSLSSVPGNTIYF. The CDR3 DNA is TGCGCCAGCAGCCTGAGCTCGGTCCCTGGAAACACCATATATTTT.

The J gene is TRBJ2-7, the V gene TRBV20-1; tentative D call: TRBD1 (5 bases). Germline CDR1 reads DFQATT; CDR2 reads SNEGSKA (reference sequence). The CDR3 consists of 12 residues. Between the trimmed V and J ends, which lost 3 bases and 6 bases, there was a span of 12 bases. CDR3 nucleotides: TGCAGTGCTAGTTCCCAGGGTCGCGAGCAGTACGTC. Residues: CSASSQGREQYV.